This TCR beta chain came from a study of T cell clones after liver transplantation. Study-level information: TCRbeta sequencing after a pre-transplant mixed lymphocyte reaction identified graft-donor-reactive clones, later tracked in post-transplant blood. Graft-donor-reactive sequences were compared with third-party-reactive TCRbeta sequences from pre-transplant mixed lymphocyte reactions. Until 12-24 months post-transplant, subjects got standard immunosuppression and no induction. General study findings and limits: Circulating graft-donor-reactive CD4 TCRbeta sequences fell significantly post-transplant in 5 of 8 subjects.

The CDR3 is 15 residues long. J gave up 7 bases and V 11 bases, and 14 bases lay outside the gene matches. Germline assignment: CDR1 MDHEN and CDR2 SYDVKM. The assay was immunoSEQ multiplex PCR, and TCRdb's table has in-frame clones only and misses some. The profile shows about 76,000 clones, around four fifths of them singletons. Details on this clone: Its antigen is undetermined.

The rearrangement links TRBV28 to TRBJ2-2; 9 bases are shared with TRBD2. This sequence was found in a human patient who received a liver transplant. The graft donor may be the source of some T cells. This material consisted of CD4+ T cells from blood, taken at the 22-month timepoint. In DNA form, the CDR3 reads TGTGCCTCCGGAGAAAATAGCGGGAGTGGCGGGGAGCTGTTTTTT. This translates into CASGENSGSGGELFF.